This T cell receptor beta chain emerged from a study of molecular identifiers for immune sequencing clone quantification. The V gene lost 2 bases and the J gene lost 6 bases, with 11 bases spanning the gap. The CDR3 covers 13 residues. The germline V gene has CDR1 MNHEY and CDR2 SVGAGI. TCRdb ran MiXCR on the PCR reads and lists one entry per CDR3 protein. Of 85,000 to 90,000 distinct CDR3 sequences listed, around 25% are singletons. Sample: naive CD8+ T cells from blood, with Jurkat cell RNA spiked in. Described subset: FACS-sorted CD8+CD4-CCR7+CD45RA+ naive T cells. The receptor's source is a human donor in good health. Some libraries in this study had Jurkat cell RNA spiked in. The rearrangement uses TRBV6-5 and TRBJ2-7; D perhaps matches TRBD1 (6 bases). CDR3 nucleotides: TGTGCCAGCAGTTACGGGGGACAACTCGAGCAGTACTTC. Translated, it gives CASSYGGQLEQYF.